This T cell receptor beta chain was identified in a study of blood T cells in healthy people across ages. PCR was performed a second time for roughly 7 to 11 cycles using a sample-barcoded 5' primer and a J-beta primer mix. TCRdb reprocessed the 5' RACE reads via MiXCR and lists one record per CDR3 protein. Of fewer than 900,000 distinct CDR3 sequences in the sample, 35% to 45% were seen once. Germline V gene lookup returns CDR1 LGHDT and CDR2 YNNKEL (reference sequence). V was clipped by 4 bases and J by 7 bases, with 11 bases between them. This CDR3 has 13 residues. This clonotype appeared a few times.

J is TRBJ1-5 and V is TRBV3-1; no firm D call. What was sequenced was blood. This TCR was recovered from a woman in her sixties or seventies in good health. CDR3 protein: CASSPYISQPQHF. CDR3 nucleotide sequence: TGTGCCAGCAGCCCCTACATTTCGCAGCCCCAGCATTTT.